Listed below are T cell receptor beta chains from one sample, sequenced in a study of T cells in Graves' hyperthyroidism and ophthalmopathy. TCRdb used MiXCR to reprocess the multiplex PCR reads, holding one entry per CDR3 protein. The table has roughly 380,000 distinct CDR3 sequences, about 15% seen once; the top ten hold roughly 9.6%. The sequenced sample consisted of blood. These receptors were taken from a woman aged 55-69 years with Graves' hyperthyroidism. Each CDR3 is given with its conserved first and last residue. The order of the fields is J gene, clone size, V gene, D gene, CDR3 protein, CDR3 DNA. D genes are given only for firm matches. The size field is filled for only some rows; it gives once, few, many or a size class.

j_gene: TRBJ1-2; abundance: many; v_gene: TRBV6-6; d_gene: .; CDR3aa: CASSYSATGANYGYTF; CDR3nt: TGTGCCAGCAGTTACTCTGCCACGGGGGCTAACTATGGCTACACCTTC
j_gene: TRBJ2-1; abundance: few; v_gene: TRBV7-8; d_gene: .; CDR3aa: CASSLGGARHEQCF; CDR3nt: TGTGCCAGCAGCTTAGGGGGTGCGCGCCATGAGCAGTGCTTC
j_gene: TRBJ2-1; abundance: many; v_gene: TRBV4-1; d_gene: TRBD2; CDR3aa: CASSQAGLAVDNEQFF; CDR3nt: TGCGCCAGCAGCCAAGCGGGACTAGCGGTTGACAATGAGCAGTTCTTC
j_gene: TRBJ1-5; abundance: many; v_gene: TRBV2; d_gene: TRBD1; CDR3aa: CASSGDRLWPQHF; CDR3nt: TGTGCCAGCAGTGGGGACAGGCTCTGGCCCCAGCATTTT
j_gene: TRBJ1-1; abundance: .; v_gene: TRBV20-1; d_gene: TRBD1; CDR3aa: CSARAGRGEKMNTEAFF; CDR3nt: TGCAGTGCTAGAGCGGGCAGGGGGGAAAAGATGAACACTGAAGCTTTCTTT
j_gene: TRBJ2-5; abundance: many; v_gene: TRBV11-2; d_gene: .; CDR3aa: CASSRKRETQYF; CDR3nt: TGTGCCAGCAGCCGAAAGAGGGAGACCCAGTACTTC
j_gene: TRBJ2-1; abundance: many; v_gene: TRBV3-1; d_gene: TRBD2; CDR3aa: CASSSLGTSGRSYNEQFF; CDR3nt: TGTGCCAGCAGCTCGCTTGGGACTAGCGGGAGATCCTACAATGAGCAGTTCTTC
j_gene: TRBJ1-5; abundance: many; v_gene: TRBV12-3/TRBV12-4; d_gene: TRBD1; CDR3aa: CASRQGAANQPQHF; CDR3nt: TGTGCCAGCAGACAGGGGGCGGCAAATCAGCCCCAGCATTTT
j_gene: TRBJ2-3; abundance: few; v_gene: TRBV30; d_gene: .; CDR3aa: CAWSVLSPDTQYF; CDR3nt: TGTGCCTGGAGTGTACTGAGCCCAGATACGCAGTATTTT
j_gene: TRBJ2-1; abundance: many; v_gene: TRBV10-3; d_gene: TRBD2; CDR3aa: CAISASTSGKDEQFF; CDR3nt: TGTGCCATCAGCGCATCGACTAGCGGGAAGGATGAGCAGTTCTTC
j_gene: TRBJ1-1; abundance: .; v_gene: TRBV7-9; d_gene: .; CDR3aa: CASSLANRGGTEAFF; CDR3nt: TGTGCCAGCAGCTTAGCGAACCGAGGAGGGACTGAAGCTTTCTTT
j_gene: TRBJ2-1; abundance: few; v_gene: TRBV28; d_gene: .; CDR3aa: CASSTGDNEQFF; CDR3nt: TGTGCCAGCAGTACTGGAGACAATGAGCAGTTCTTC
j_gene: TRBJ2-1; abundance: many; v_gene: TRBV2; d_gene: TRBD1; CDR3aa: CASLPGQGFYNEQFF; CDR3nt: TGTGCCAGCCTTCCGGGACAGGGGTTCTACAATGAGCAGTTCTTC
j_gene: TRBJ1-4; abundance: few; v_gene: TRBV27; d_gene: .; CDR3aa: CASSLTVTNEKLFF; CDR3nt: TGTGCCAGCAGTTTAACTGTGACTAATGAAAAACTGTTTTTT
j_gene: TRBJ1-1; abundance: few; v_gene: TRBV2; d_gene: .; CDR3aa: CASGARADTEALF; CDR3nt: TGTGCCAGCGGCGCCAGGGCCGACACTGAAGCTCTCTTT
j_gene: TRBJ1-2; abundance: many; v_gene: TRBV7-9; d_gene: .; CDR3aa: CASSLARHYGYTF; CDR3nt: TGTGCCAGCAGCTTAGCCAGACACTATGGCTACACCTTC
j_gene: TRBJ2-2; abundance: few; v_gene: TRBV11-2; d_gene: .; CDR3aa: CASGLGAPGELFF; CDR3nt: TGTGCCAGCGGACTCGGGGCCCCCGGGGAGCTGTTTTTT
j_gene: TRBJ2-3; abundance: many; v_gene: TRBV5-1; d_gene: .; CDR3aa: CASSPELYTDTQYF; CDR3nt: TGCGCCAGCAGCCCAGAACTTTACACAGATACGCAGTATTTT
j_gene: TRBJ2-7; abundance: many; v_gene: TRBV3-1; d_gene: TRBD1; CDR3aa: CASSQDRTGANEQYF; CDR3nt: TGTGCCAGCAGCCAAGATAGGACAGGGGCAAACGAGCAGTACTTC
j_gene: TRBJ2-1; abundance: many; v_gene: TRBV12-3/TRBV12-4; d_gene: TRBD1; CDR3aa: CASSPQGAVEQFF; CDR3nt: TGTGCCAGCAGTCCCCAGGGGGCTGTTGAGCAGTTCTTC
j_gene: TRBJ2-2; abundance: few; v_gene: TRBV5-4; d_gene: .; CDR3aa: CASSLGWRAGELFF; CDR3nt: TGTGCCAGCAGCTTGGGTTGGCGGGCCGGGGAGCTGTTTTTT
j_gene: TRBJ2-6; abundance: many; v_gene: TRBV6-2/TRBV6-3; d_gene: .; CDR3aa: CASSYAFNSGANVLTF; CDR3nt: TGTGCCAGCAGTTACGCTTTTAACTCTGGGGCCAACGTCCTGACTTTC
j_gene: TRBJ2-1; abundance: few; v_gene: TRBV7-3; d_gene: .; CDR3aa: CASSFHRDSYNEQFF; CDR3nt: TGTGCCAGCAGCTTCCACAGGGACTCCTACAATGAGCAGTTCTTC
j_gene: TRBJ2-2; abundance: many; v_gene: TRBV2; d_gene: TRBD2; CDR3aa: CASSRQRLAGAGELFF; CDR3nt: TGTGCCAGCAGTCGACAGCGACTAGCGGGAGCCGGGGAGCTGTTTTTT
j_gene: TRBJ2-1; abundance: many; v_gene: TRBV7-3; d_gene: TRBD1; CDR3aa: CASSPRRGQGASNEQFF; CDR3nt: TGTGCCAGCAGCCCTCGGCGGGGACAGGGGGCGTCGAATGAGCAGTTCTTC
j_gene: TRBJ2-3; abundance: many; v_gene: TRBV6-2/TRBV6-3; d_gene: .; CDR3aa: CASSQQGPLSTDTQYF; CDR3nt: TGTGCCAGCAGTCAGCAGGGCCCTTTGAGCACAGATACGCAGTATTTT
j_gene: TRBJ2-3; abundance: .; v_gene: TRBV19; d_gene: .; CDR3aa: CASSRLDDHTDTQYF; CDR3nt: TGTGCCAGTAGCCGGCTAGACGATCACACAGATACGCAGTATTTT
j_gene: TRBJ1-1; abundance: many; v_gene: TRBV20-1; d_gene: .; CDR3aa: CSATQAGANLNTEAFF; CDR3nt: TGCAGTGCCACCCAGGCAGGGGCGAATTTGAACACTGAAGCTTTCTTT
j_gene: TRBJ1-1; abundance: many; v_gene: TRBV7-8; d_gene: .; CDR3aa: CASSRGPGTEAFF; CDR3nt: TGTGCCAGCAGCCGAGGGCCGGGCACTGAAGCTTTCTTT
j_gene: TRBJ1-1; abundance: many; v_gene: TRBV5-6; d_gene: TRBD1; CDR3aa: CASSPGQGPREAFF; CDR3nt: TGTGCCAGCAGCCCGGGACAGGGGCCAAGGGAAGCTTTCTTT
j_gene: TRBJ1-4; abundance: .; v_gene: TRBV7-2; d_gene: .; CDR3aa: CASSLNRADEKLFF; CDR3nt: TGTGCCAGCAGCCTAAACAGGGCGGACGAAAAACTGTTTTTT